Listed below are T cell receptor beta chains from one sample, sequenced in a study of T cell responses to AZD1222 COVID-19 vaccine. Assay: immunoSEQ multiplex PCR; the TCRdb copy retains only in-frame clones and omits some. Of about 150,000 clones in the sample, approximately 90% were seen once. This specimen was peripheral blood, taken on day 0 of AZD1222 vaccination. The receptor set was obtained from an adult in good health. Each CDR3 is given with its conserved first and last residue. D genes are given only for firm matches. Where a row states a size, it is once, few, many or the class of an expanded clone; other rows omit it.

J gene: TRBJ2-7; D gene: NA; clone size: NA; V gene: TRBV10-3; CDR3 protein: CAIRSGGGSYEQYF; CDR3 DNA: TGTGCCATCAGGTCCGGGGGAGGATCCTACGAGCAGTACTTC
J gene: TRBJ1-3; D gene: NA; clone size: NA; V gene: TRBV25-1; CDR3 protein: CASSLREGYTIYF; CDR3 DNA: TGTGCCAGCAGTCTAAGGGAGGGGTACACCATATATTTT
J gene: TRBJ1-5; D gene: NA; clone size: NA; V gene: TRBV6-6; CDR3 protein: CASSFGDVNQPQHF; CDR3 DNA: TGTGCCAGCAGTTTCGGGGATGTCAATCAGCCCCAGCATTTT
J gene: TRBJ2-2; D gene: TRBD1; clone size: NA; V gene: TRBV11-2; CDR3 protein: CASSSGTAYNTGELFF; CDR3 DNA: TGTGCCAGCAGCTCCGGGACAGCCTACAACACCGGGGAGCTGTTTTTT
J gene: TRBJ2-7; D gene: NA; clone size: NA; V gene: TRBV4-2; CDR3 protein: CASSAAETYEQYF; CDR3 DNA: TGTGCCAGCAGCGCGGCAGAGACCTACGAGCAGTACTTC
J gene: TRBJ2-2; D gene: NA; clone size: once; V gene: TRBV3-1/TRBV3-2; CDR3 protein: CASSHRAPGELFF; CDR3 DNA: TGTGCCAGCAGCCACAGGGCCCCCGGGGAGCTGTTTTTT
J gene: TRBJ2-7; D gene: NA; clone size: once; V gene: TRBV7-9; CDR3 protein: CASSPVANSYEQYF; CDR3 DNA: TGTGCCAGCAGCCCCGTGGCGAATTCCTACGAGCAGTACTTC
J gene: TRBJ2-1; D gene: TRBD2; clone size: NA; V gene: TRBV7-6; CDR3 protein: CASSLVAGGSYNEQFF; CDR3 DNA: TGTGCCAGCAGCTTAGTGGCGGGGGGATCCTACAATGAGCAGTTCTTC
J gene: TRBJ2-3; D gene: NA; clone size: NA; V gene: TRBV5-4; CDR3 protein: CASSLSRGGGTDTQYF; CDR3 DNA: TGTGCCAGCAGCTTGTCCCGCGGGGGCGGCACAGATACGCAGTATTTT
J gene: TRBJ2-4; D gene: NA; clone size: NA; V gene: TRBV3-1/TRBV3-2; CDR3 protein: CASSQVRGVGNIQYF; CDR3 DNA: TGTGCCAGCAGCCAAGTTAGAGGGGTGGGGAACATTCAGTACTTC
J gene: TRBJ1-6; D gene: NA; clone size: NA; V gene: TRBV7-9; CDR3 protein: CASSLWGEANSPLHF; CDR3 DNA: TGTGCCAGCAGCTTATGGGGGGAGGCTAATTCACCCCTCCACTTT
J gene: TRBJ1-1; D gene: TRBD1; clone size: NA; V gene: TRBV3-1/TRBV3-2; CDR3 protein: CASKGADRGRTEAFF; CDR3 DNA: TGTGCCAGCAAAGGGGCCGACAGGGGGCGAACCGAAGCTTTCTTT
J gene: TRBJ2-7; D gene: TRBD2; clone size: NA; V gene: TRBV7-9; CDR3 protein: CASSRTSGGLVEQYF; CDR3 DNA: TGTGCCAGCAGTAGGACTAGCGGGGGTCTGGTCGAGCAGTACTTC
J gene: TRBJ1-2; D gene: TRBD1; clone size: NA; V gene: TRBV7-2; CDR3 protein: CASSPPGQGSYTF; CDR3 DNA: TGTGCCAGCAGCCCTCCGGGACAGGGAAGCTACACCTTC
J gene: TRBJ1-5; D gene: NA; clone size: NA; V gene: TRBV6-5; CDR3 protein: CASSQGFYQPQHF; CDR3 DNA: TGTGCCAGCAGCCAGGGGTTCTATCAGCCCCAGCATTTT
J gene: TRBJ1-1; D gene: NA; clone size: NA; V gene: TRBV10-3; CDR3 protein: CAIGGQGRSEMNTEAFF; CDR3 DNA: TGTGCCATCGGAGGGCAGGGACGCAGCGAGATGAACACTGAAGCTTTCTTT
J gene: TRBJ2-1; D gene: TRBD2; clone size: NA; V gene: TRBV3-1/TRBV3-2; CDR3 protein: CASSQDYPSGGYYNEQFF; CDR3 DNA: TGTGCCAGCAGCCAAGATTATCCTAGCGGGGGGTACTACAATGAGCAGTTCTTC
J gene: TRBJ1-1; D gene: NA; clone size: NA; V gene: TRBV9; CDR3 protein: CASSAQGMNTEAFF; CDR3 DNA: TGTGCCAGCAGCGCACAGGGCATGAACACTGAAGCTTTCTTT
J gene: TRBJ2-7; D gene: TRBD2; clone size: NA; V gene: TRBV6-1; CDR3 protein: CASREAGSSYEQYF; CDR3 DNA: TGTGCCAGCCGGGAAGCGGGGAGTTCCTACGAGCAGTACTTC
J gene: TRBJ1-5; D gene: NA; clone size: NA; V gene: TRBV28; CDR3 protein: CASSPPQDYSNQPQHF; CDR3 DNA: TGTGCCAGCAGTCCCCCACAGGACTATAGCAATCAGCCCCAGCATTTT
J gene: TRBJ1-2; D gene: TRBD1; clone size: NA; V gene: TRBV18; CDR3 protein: CASSLFRTGRAEEYGYTF; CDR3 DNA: TGTGCCAGCTCACTCTTTCGGACAGGGAGGGCTGAGGAATATGGCTACACCTTC
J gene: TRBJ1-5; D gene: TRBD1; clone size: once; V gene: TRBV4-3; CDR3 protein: CASSQVAGGNQPQHF; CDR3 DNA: TGCGCCAGCAGCCAAGTGGCAGGGGGGAATCAGCCCCAGCATTTT
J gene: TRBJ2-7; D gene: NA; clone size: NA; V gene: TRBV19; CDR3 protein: CASSKSWGSYEQYF; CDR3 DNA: TGTGCCAGTAGTAAGAGCTGGGGCTCCTACGAGCAGTACTTC
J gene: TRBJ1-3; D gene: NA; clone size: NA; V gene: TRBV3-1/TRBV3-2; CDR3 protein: CASGTRAFSGNTIYF; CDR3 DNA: TGTGCCAGCGGTACGAGGGCCTTCTCTGGAAACACCATATATTTT
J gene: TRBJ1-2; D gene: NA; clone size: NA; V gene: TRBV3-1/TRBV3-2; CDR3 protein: CASSQGVPGGYGYTF; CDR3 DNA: TGTGCCAGCAGCCAAGGGGTCCCGGGGGGCTATGGCTACACCTTC
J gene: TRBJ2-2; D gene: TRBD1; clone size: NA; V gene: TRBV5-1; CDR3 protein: CASSTSTGGTTGELFF; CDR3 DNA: TGCGCCAGCAGCACATCGACAGGGGGGACCACCGGGGAGCTGTTTTTT
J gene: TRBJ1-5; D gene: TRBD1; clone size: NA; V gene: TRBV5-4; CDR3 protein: CASSLGGGDSNQPQHF; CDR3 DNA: TGTGCCAGCAGCCTAGGAGGGGGCGACAGCAATCAGCCCCAGCATTTT
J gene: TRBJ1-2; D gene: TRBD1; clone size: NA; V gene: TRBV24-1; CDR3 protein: CATSDPRDSHYGYTF; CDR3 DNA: TGTGCCACCAGTGACCCGCGGGACAGCCACTATGGCTACACCTTC
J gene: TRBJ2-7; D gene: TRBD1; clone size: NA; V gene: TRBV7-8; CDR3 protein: CASSLRIVGTGDYEQYF; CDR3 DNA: TGTGCCAGCAGCTTAAGGATTGTCGGGACAGGGGACTACGAGCAGTACTTC
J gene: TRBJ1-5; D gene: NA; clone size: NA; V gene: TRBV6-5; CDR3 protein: CASRIQEYSNQPQHF; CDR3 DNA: TGTGCCAGCAGGATACAGGAGTATAGCAATCAGCCCCAGCATTTT
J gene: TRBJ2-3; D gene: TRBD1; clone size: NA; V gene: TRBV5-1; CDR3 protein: CASSDGQGGVADTQYF; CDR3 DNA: TGCGCCAGCAGCGACGGACAGGGTGGTGTGGCAGATACGCAGTATTTT
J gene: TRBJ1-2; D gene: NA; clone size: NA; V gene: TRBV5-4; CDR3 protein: CASSPGTAFGYTF; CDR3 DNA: TGTGCCAGCAGCCCCGGGACGGCATTTGGCTACACCTTC
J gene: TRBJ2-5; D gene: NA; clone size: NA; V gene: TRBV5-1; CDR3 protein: CASSLNQETQYF; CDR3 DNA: TGCGCCAGCAGCTTAAACCAAGAGACCCAGTACTTC
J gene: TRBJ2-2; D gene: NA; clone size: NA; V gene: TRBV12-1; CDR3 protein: CASSRTGGELFF; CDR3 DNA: TGTGCCAGCAGCCGAACCGGCGGGGAGCTGTTTTTT
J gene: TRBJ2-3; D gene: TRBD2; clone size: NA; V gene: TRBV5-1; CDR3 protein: CASSLERGVTDTQYF; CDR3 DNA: TGCGCCAGCAGCTTAGAGCGGGGGGTCACAGATACGCAGTATTTT